These T cell receptor beta chains were read from a single sample in a study of T cell changes during pregnancy in multiple sclerosis. The method was immunoSEQ multiplex PCR; TCRdb's version includes in-frame clones alone and lacks a portion of them. The data show around 12,000 clones, with more than 70% seen just once and over 7% held by the top ten. Sample: CD8+ T cells from peripheral blood mononuclear cells, taken in the second trimester of pregnancy. These receptors came from a female donor in good health, enrolled as a control in a pregnancy study. Each CDR3 is given with its conserved first and last residue. The D gene is left open where the match is weak. Clone size appears in some rows only: once, few, many, or a class for an expanded clone.

-	TRBV27	-	TRBJ2-3	CASRVGLLLHTQYF	TGTGCCAGCAGGGTGGGACTGCTACTCCATACGCAGTATTTT
TRBD1	TRBV28	-	TRBJ1-1	CASSVPGGWNTEAFF	TGTGCCAGCAGTGTTCCAGGGGGGTGGAACACTGAAGCTTTCTTT
TRBD2	TRBV30	-	TRBJ2-1	CASGLAGGLYNEQFF	TGTGCCTCGGGACTAGCGGGGGGGTTATACAATGAGCAGTTCTTC
-	TRBV2	once	TRBJ1-5	CASRVGSGGNQPQHF	TGTGCCAGCAGGGTCGGGTCGGGTGGCAATCAGCCCCAGCATTTT
TRBD2	TRBV27	-	TRBJ2-3	CASSGLAGVSTDTQYF	TGTGCCAGCAGTGGACTAGCGGGGGTTAGCACAGATACGCAGTATTTT
TRBD1	TRBV6-6	medium-sized	TRBJ2-2	CASSSAPGQSTGELFF	TGTGCCAGCAGTTCCGCGCCGGGACAGAGCACCGGGGAGCTGTTTTTT
-	TRBV21-1	-	TRBJ2-2	CASFSTGANTGELFF	TGTGCCAGCTTTTCGACAGGAGCGAACACCGGGGAGCTGTTTTTT
TRBD2	TRBV5-6	-	TRBJ2-1	CASSPGTSAVNEQFF	TGTGCCAGCAGCCCCGGGACTAGCGCAGTCAATGAGCAGTTCTTC
-	TRBV7-9	-	TRBJ2-5	CASSFVTVQETQYF	TGTGCCAGCAGCTTTGTCACAGTGCAAGAGACCCAGTACTTC
-	TRBV9	-	TRBJ2-7	CASSVSADYLYEQYF	TGTGCCAGCAGCGTTTCGGCCGACTACCTCTACGAGCAGTACTTC
TRBD1	TRBV7-9	-	TRBJ1-2	CASSPGGGYGYTF	TGTGCCAGCAGCCCAGGGGGAGGCTATGGCTACACCTTC
-	TRBV28	once	TRBJ1-5	CASIKGNQPQHF	TGTGCCAGCATAAAGGGGAATCAGCCCCAGCATTTT
TRBD1	TRBV10-1	-	TRBJ2-2	CASSSGTGDGELFF	TGCGCCAGCAGTTCCGGGACAGGGGACGGGGAGCTGTTTTTT
TRBD1	TRBV30	-	TRBJ2-7	CAWSVQGGPSYEQYF	TGTGCCTGGAGTGTACAAGGGGGCCCTTCCTACGAGCAGTACTTC
-	TRBV7-8	-	TRBJ2-7	CASSPRGSGSYEQYF	TGTGCCAGCAGCCCTCGGGGTAGCGGTTCCTACGAGCAGTACTTC
TRBD2	TRBV6-6	-	TRBJ2-1	CASSPGTSGTYNEQFF	TGTGCCAGCAGTCCAGGGACTAGCGGGACCTACAATGAGCAGTTCTTC
-	TRBV11-2	-	TRBJ1-3	CASSTRQSGNTIYF	TGTGCCAGCAGCACCCGTCAGTCTGGAAACACCATATATTTT
TRBD2	TRBV5-8	-	TRBJ2-1	CASSLWASGNNEQFF	TGTGCCAGCAGCTTGTGGGCTAGCGGGAACAATGAGCAGTTCTTC
TRBD2	TRBV4-3	-	TRBJ2-2	CASSQVVSAGAVGELFF	TGCGCCAGCAGCCAAGTCGTTTCTGCGGGAGCCGTCGGGGAGCTGTTTTTT
-	TRBV21-1	once	TRBJ1-2	CASSSIYGYTF	TGTGCCAGCAGCTCCATCTATGGCTACACCTTC
TRBD2	TRBV4-3	-	TRBJ2-3	CASSQDPASGSSTDTQYF	TGCGCCAGCAGCCAAGATCCGGCTAGCGGGAGCAGCACAGATACGCAGTATTTT
TRBD2	TRBV4-3	-	TRBJ2-1	CASSQDSGLAGVEQFF	TGCGCCAGCAGCCAAGATTCGGGACTAGCGGGAGTTGAGCAGTTCTTC
-	TRBV5-8	few	TRBJ1-4	CASSSGRGSEKLFF	TGTGCCAGCAGCTCAGGGCGGGGTAGTGAAAAACTGTTTTTT
-	TRBV27	-	TRBJ2-1	CASSFGGAHSYNEQFF	TGTGCCAGCAGTTTCGGCGGGGCCCATTCCTACAATGAGCAGTTCTTC
TRBD1	TRBV19	-	TRBJ1-1	CASSIRDRGRRTEAFF	TGTGCCAGTAGTATCCGGGACAGGGGACGTCGTACTGAAGCTTTCTTT
-	TRBV21-1	few	TRBJ1-5	CASSNATGGQPQHF	TGTGCCAGCAGCAATGCGACAGGGGGTCAGCCCCAGCATTTT
-	TRBV30	-	TRBJ2-1	CAWREALEQFF	TGTGCCTGGAGAGAAGCGCTTGAGCAGTTCTTC
TRBD1	TRBV6-4	once	TRBJ1-1	CASSDGDRDVQPLNTEAFF	TGTGCCAGCAGTGACGGGGACAGGGACGTTCAACCTTTGAACACTGAAGCTTTCTTT
-	TRBV5-6	-	TRBJ1-2	CASSLYQGYTF	TGTGCCAGCAGCTTGTACCAGGGCTACACCTTC
-	TRBV7-2	once	TRBJ2-7	CASSHYREKGYEQYF	TGTGCCAGCAGCCATTACAGGGAGAAGGGCTACGAGCAGTACTTC
-	TRBV27	once	TRBJ2-1	CASSSPYNEQFF	TGTGCCAGCAGCAGTCCCTACAATGAGCAGTTCTTC
TRBD2	TRBV6-4	-	TRBJ2-3	CASSDGEGGPDTQYF	TGTGCCAGCAGTGACGGGGAGGGAGGGCCGGATACGCAGTATTTT
-	TRBV19	-	TRBJ1-1	CASRQARGTEAFF	TGTGCCAGTAGGCAAGCCAGGGGTACTGAAGCTTTCTTT
TRBD1	TRBV6-1	-	TRBJ1-3	CASNSGTASGNTIYF	TGTGCCAGCAATTCAGGGACAGCCTCTGGAAACACCATATATTTT
-	TRBV30	-	TRBJ1-1	CAWSVVRGSEAFF	TGTGCCTGGAGTGTAGTCAGGGGTTCTGAAGCTTTCTTT
TRBD2	TRBV30	-	TRBJ2-7	CAWSPGSGGAYEQYF	TGTGCCTGGAGTCCCGGTAGCGGGGGGGCTTACGAGCAGTACTTC
TRBD2	TRBV7-8	-	TRBJ2-3	CASSPGTSGRTDTQYF	TGTGCCAGCAGCCCCGGGACTAGCGGGAGGACAGATACGCAGTATTTT
TRBD2	TRBV9	once	TRBJ2-5	CASSVSSGGSQETQYF	TGTGCCAGCAGCGTCTCTAGCGGGGGATCCCAAGAGACCCAGTACTTC
-	TRBV12-2	-	TRBJ2-4	CASRSSPGGGGKNIQYF	TGTGCAAGTCGCTCATCCCCTGGGGGGGGAGGGAAAAACATTCAGTACTTC
-	TRBV9	-	TRBJ1-1	CASSVGTGNPEAFF	TGTGCCAGCAGCGTAGGAACAGGGAACCCTGAAGCTTTCTTT
TRBD2	TRBV15	-	TRBJ2-3	CATSRDRGGAADTQYF	TGTGCCACCAGCAGGGATCGCGGGGGGGCCGCAGATACGCAGTATTTT
-	TRBV5-1	-	TRBJ2-5	CASSLDSGETQYF	TGCGCCAGCAGCTTGGACTCAGGGGAGACCCAGTACTTC
-	TRBV10-3	-	TRBJ1-1	CAIRKSSGYTEAFF	TGTGCCATCCGGAAGTCGTCGGGATACACCGAAGCTTTCTTT
-	TRBV7-3	medium-sized	TRBJ2-3	CASSLSPGGDTQYF	TGTGCCAGCAGCTTAAGTCCCGGGGGAGATACGCAGTATTTT
TRBD1	TRBV27	-	TRBJ2-7	CAAQGAGTYEQYF	TGTGCCGCGCAGGGGGCAGGCACCTACGAGCAGTACTTC
-	TRBV4-1	-	TRBJ2-7	CASSRVAVSYEQYF	TGCGCCAGCAGCCGAGTAGCGGTCTCCTACGAGCAGTACTTC
-	TRBV28	once	TRBJ1-5	CASSLWDILNQPQHF	TGTGCCAGCAGTTTATGGGACATACTCAATCAGCCCCAGCATTTT
TRBD1	TRBV2	-	TRBJ2-5	CASSEKGQAWYQETQYF	TGTGCCAGCAGTGAAAAGGGACAGGCTTGGTACCAAGAGACCCAGTACTTC
-	TRBV7-2	-	TRBJ2-5	CASSFWGEEETQYF	TGTGCCAGCAGCTTCTGGGGCGAAGAAGAGACCCAGTACTTC